This record concerns one T cell receptor (beta chain) sequence. This sample is part of a study of blood T cell repertoires in COVID-19. Study as a whole: The United States, Italy and Spain provided the acute and convalescent COVID-19 samples.

V was shortened by 2 bases and J by 3 bases, with 6 bases between the two germline ends. The CDR3 runs 13 residues. CDR1 is MDHEN and CDR2 is SYDVKM in the germline V gene. Original processing notes: Amplification of reference gene primers provided the estimated nucleated cell counts. Clones were sequenced by immunoSEQ multiplex PCR, and TCRdb holds only the in-frame ones, with some missing. That table gives V, J and clone size, and the DNA gave D and trimming. The sample consists of around 260,000 clones, 90% of them appearing once. Recovered status in Cohort 3 required two negative PCRs, clearance, or symptom resolution.

This rearrangement joins TRBV28 to TRBJ2-3, with a weak D call TRBD1 (6 bases). The sequence was collected from a woman younger than 45 who had recovered from COVID-19. Sequenced input: PBMCs or T cells enriched from blood (not recorded which). CDR3 DNA sequence: TGTGCCAGCAGTTTACAGGGGACAGATACGCAGTATTTT. Its translation is CASSLQGTDTQYF.